The next 13 T cell receptor beta chains were all read from a single sample in a study of blood T cell repertoires in COVID-19. Measured with immunoSEQ multiplex PCR; TCRdb has only the in-frame clones, and not every one. The sample contains about 500,000 clones, 87% of which appear only once. The material sequenced was PBMCs or T cells enriched from blood (not recorded which). These receptors were collected from a woman between 18 and 29 years old who had recovered from COVID-19.

The chain has TRBV6-5 and TRBJ2-7; 9 bases agree with TRBD1. The V segment lost 7 bases and the J segment 3 bases; nucleotides outside the gene matches: 10. The CDR3 is 15 residues long. The germline V gene encodes CDR1 MNHEY and CDR2 SVGAGI. Here the CDR3 DNA reads TGTGCCAGCACTAAGGCGGGACAGGGAAGCTACGAGCAGTACTTC. As protein: CASTKAGQGSYEQYF.

This rearrangement joins TRBV5-1 to TRBJ2-7, with TRBD1 identical over 8 bases. The CDR3 is 14 residues long. Germline CDR1 is SGHRS and CDR2 is YFSETQ. V shed 5 bases, J shed 5 bases, and the junction held 9 bases outside the gene matches. The CDR3 DNA sequence: TGCGCCAGCAGTTTCACGGGACAGGAGGACGAGCAGTACTTC. Residues: CASSFTGQEDEQYF.

The CDR3 DNA sequence: TGCGCCAGCAGCTTCGGGGGGGCCGAAAATACGCAGTATTTT. Translated: CASSFGGAENTQYF. The chain combines TRBV5-1 with TRBJ2-3, with 8 bases aligning to TRBD2. The length of the CDR3 is 14 residues. V was pared by 2 bases and J by 7 bases, with 6 bases of the junction left unmatched. The germline V gene has CDR1 SGHRS and CDR2 YFSETQ.

The chain couples TRBV27 to TRBJ1-1; D remains unclear. The CDR3 runs to 14 residues. Germline V gene sequence: CDR1 MNHEY, CDR2 SMNVEV (reference sequence). V was clipped by 3 bases and J by 9 bases, with 17 bases between them. The CDR3 sequence is CASSFGKKNSKAFF. The CDR3 nucleotides read TGTGCCAGCAGTTTCGGGAAGAAAAACTCAAAAGCTTTCTTT.

The V call is TRBV15, the J call TRBJ1-1; 7 bases match TRBD1. The CDR3 consists of 14 residues. The V gene's germline CDR1 is LNHNV and CDR2 YYDKDF (reference sequence). The J segment lost 8 bases and the V segment lost 3 bases, leaving 9 bases of the junction unmatched. The CDR3 region is CATSRFDRVSEAFF. The CDR3 DNA sequence: TGTGCCACCAGCAGGTTCGACAGGGTTTCCGAAGCTTTCTTT.

The V and J genes are TRBV30 and TRBJ1-4, with D maybe TRBD1 (6 bases). Per germline, CDR1 GTSNPN and CDR2 SVGIG (reference sequence). The CDR3 consists of 14 residues. The V end lost 3 bases, the J end lost 7 bases, and 15 bases lay between the germline ends. The CDR3 protein is CAWSEGGRTEKLFF. In DNA form, the CDR3 reads TGTGCCTGGAGCGAGGGGGGGAGAACTGAAAAACTGTTTTTT.

Points on this clone: This same CDR3 is encoded by further DNA sequences in the sample. The J gene is TRBJ1-2, the V gene TRBV6-5; D gene uncertain. Germline lookup yields CDR1 MNHEY and CDR2 SVGAGI. Trimming removed 6 bases at V and 0 bases at J, with 11 bases between. The CDR3 is 14 residues long. In DNA, the CDR3 is TGTGCCAGCAGCCTTGAGGGCGCTAACTATGGCTACACCTTC. Amino acid sequence: CASSLEGANYGYTF.

A word on this clone: The sample has other DNA sequences that encode this CDR3 too. The rearrangement uses TRBV12-3 or TRBV12-4 and TRBJ1-1; no clear D gene. The CDR3 loop spans 12 amino acids. V was cut by 6 bases and J by 1 base, with 6 bases left in between. This CDR3 reads CASSLRNTEAFF. As DNA, the CDR3 is TGTGCCAGCAGCCTTAGGAACACTGAAGCTTTCTTT.

The chain has TRBV27 and TRBJ2-7; 9 nucleotides align to TRBD2. Looked up from germline, CDR1 is MNHEY and CDR2 is SMNVEV (reference sequence). The ends lost 5 bases at V and 0 bases at J; junction bases unmatched: 5. This CDR3 is 15 amino acids long. CDR3 nucleotides: TGTGCCAGCAGTCTCAGCGGGGGGATCTCCTACGAGCAGTACTTC. Translation gives CASSLSGGISYEQYF.

The V call is TRBV9, the J call TRBJ2-3, with TRBD2 matching 9 bases. Germline CDR1 reads SGDLS; CDR2 reads YYNGEE. Trimming cost V 3 bases and J 0 bases; bases outside gene matches: 2. The CDR3 is made up of 15 amino acids. CDR3 nucleotides: TGTGCCAGCAGCGACGCGGGGGGGAGCACAGATACGCAGTATTTT. Protein product: CASSDAGGSTDTQYF.

This clone was picked up one time. This rearrangement joins TRBV19 to TRBJ1-6; weak D call: TRBD1 (6 bases). The CDR3 has 15 amino acids. Trimming removed 5 bases at V and 7 bases at J, with 15 bases between. Germline V lookup: CDR1 LNHDA, CDR2 SQIVND (reference sequence). CDR3 region: CASSFQYTGNSPLHF. As DNA, the CDR3 is TGTGCCAGTAGTTTCCAATACACAGGGAATTCACCCCTCCACTTT.

The rearrangement links TRBV5-6 to TRBJ1-3; no reliable D call. Deletions cut 7 bases from V and 0 bases from J, with 14 bases between. CDR1 SGHDT and CDR2 YYEEEE come from the germline V gene. The CDR3 loop spans 15 amino acids. CDR3 nucleotide sequence: TGTGCCAGCCACCCCCGTGAGGGCTCTGGAAACACCATATATTTT. It translates to CASHPREGSGNTIYF.

The gene calls are TRBV7-3 and TRBJ2-3; TRBD1 aligns across 8 bases. CDR1 and CDR2 (germline): SGHTA, FQGTGA. V trimming: 1 base; J trimming: 15 bases; junction bases outside the gene matches: 6. The CDR3 is 12 amino acids. CDR3 DNA: TGTGCCAGCAGCTTAAACCAGGGGGCGGAATATTTT. It is translated as CASSLNQGAEYF.